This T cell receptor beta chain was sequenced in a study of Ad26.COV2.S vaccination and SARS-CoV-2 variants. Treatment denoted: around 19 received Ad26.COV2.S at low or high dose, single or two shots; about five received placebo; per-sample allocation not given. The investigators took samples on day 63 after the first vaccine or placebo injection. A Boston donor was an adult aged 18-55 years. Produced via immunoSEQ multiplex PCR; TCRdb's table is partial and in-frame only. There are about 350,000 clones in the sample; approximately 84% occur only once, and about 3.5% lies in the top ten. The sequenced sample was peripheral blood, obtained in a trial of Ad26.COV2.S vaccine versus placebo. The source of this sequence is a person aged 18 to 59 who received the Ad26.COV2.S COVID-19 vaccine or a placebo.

The CDR3 region has the DNA TGTGCCACCAGTGACGCTAGTAGGAGGGGGTCGGATACGCAGTATTTT. It encodes CATSDASRRGSDTQYF. The V and J genes are TRBV24-1 and TRBJ2-3; D is tentatively TRBD1 or TRBD2 (6 bases each). The ends were cut back, 4 bases at V and 6 bases at J, with 19 bases in the middle. Germline V lookup: CDR1 KGHDR, CDR2 SFDVKD. The CDR3 is 16 amino acids.